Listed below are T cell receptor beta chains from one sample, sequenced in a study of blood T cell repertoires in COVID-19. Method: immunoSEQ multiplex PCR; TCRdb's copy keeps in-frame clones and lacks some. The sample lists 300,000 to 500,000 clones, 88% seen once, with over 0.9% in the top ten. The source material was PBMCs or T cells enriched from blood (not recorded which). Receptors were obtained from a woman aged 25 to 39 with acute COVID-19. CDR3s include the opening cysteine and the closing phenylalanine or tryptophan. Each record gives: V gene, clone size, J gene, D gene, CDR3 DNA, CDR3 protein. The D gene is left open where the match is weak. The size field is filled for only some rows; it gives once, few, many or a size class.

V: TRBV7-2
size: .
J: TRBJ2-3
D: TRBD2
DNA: TGTGCCAGCAGCTTAGCGGGCGGGGGGGCTGTAGATACGCAGTATTTT
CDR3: CASSLAGGGAVDTQYF

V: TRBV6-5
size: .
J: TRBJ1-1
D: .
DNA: TGTGCCAGCAGGTGGGGGCCGAACACTGAAGCTTTCTTT
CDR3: CASRWGPNTEAFF

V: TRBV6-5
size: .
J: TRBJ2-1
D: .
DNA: TGTGCCAGCAGTTACTCTCGGGACAATGAGCAGTTCTTC
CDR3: CASSYSRDNEQFF

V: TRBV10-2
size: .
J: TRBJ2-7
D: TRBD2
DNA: TGCGCCAGCCTTGGGCCGGCCGGAAGCGGGGGGTCTGGCTACGAGCAGTACTTC
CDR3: CASLGPAGSGGSGYEQYF

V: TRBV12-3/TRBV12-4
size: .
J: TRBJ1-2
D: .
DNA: TGTGCCAGCAGTGCTAACCCAAGCTATGGCTACACCTTC
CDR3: CASSANPSYGYTF

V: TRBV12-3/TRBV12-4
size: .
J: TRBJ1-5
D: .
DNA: TGTGCCAGCAGCTACGACGGAGATCAGCCCCAGCATTTT
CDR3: CASSYDGDQPQHF

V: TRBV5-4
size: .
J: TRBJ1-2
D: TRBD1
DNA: TGTGCCAGCAGCTTGGTCGACAGGGCCCATGGCTACACCTTC
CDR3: CASSLVDRAHGYTF

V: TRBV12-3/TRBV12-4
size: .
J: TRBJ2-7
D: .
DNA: TGTGCCAGCACCAGATTGGAGGGTTACGAGCAGTACTTC
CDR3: CASTRLEGYEQYF

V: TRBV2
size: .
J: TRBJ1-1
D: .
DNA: TGTGCCAGCAGTGGAGGGTTTCCTGAAGCTTTCTTT
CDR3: CASSGGFPEAFF

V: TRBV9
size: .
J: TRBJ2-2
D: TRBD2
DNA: TGTGCCAGCAGCGTTGGGACTAGCGGGGCCACCGGGGAGCTGTTTTTT
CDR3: CASSVGTSGATGELFF

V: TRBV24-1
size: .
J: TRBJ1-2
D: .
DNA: TGTGCCACCAGTTTAGGGGGTACTTATGGCTACACCTTC
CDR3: CATSLGGTYGYTF

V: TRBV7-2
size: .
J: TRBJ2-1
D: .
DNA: TGTGCCAGCCGAGATGGTCCCCAACCCAATGAGCAGTTCTTC
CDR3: CASRDGPQPNEQFF

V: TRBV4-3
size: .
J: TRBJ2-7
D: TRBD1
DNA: TGCGCCAGCAGCCAGGGGACAGGGGTGTGGGAGCAGTACTTC
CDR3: CASSQGTGVWEQYF

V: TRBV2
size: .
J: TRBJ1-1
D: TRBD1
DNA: TGTGCCAGCAGGGGACAGGCCGCCAGCACTGAAGCTTTCTTT
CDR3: CASRGQAASTEAFF

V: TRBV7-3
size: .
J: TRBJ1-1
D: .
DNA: TGTGCCAGCAGCTTCAGTATGAACACTGAAGCTTTCTTT
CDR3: CASSFSMNTEAFF

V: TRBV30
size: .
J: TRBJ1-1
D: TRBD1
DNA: TGTGCCTGGAGGGCTCGGGACAGTCTGAGGTTTGGGAACACTGAAGCTTTCTTT
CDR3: CAWRARDSLRFGNTEAFF

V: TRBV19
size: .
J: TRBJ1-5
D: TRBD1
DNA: TGTGCCAGTAGTAATGACAGGGGACTCAATCAGCCCCAGCATTTT
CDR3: CASSNDRGLNQPQHF

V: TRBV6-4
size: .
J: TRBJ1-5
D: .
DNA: TGTGCCAGCAGACCTCACACGGGTCGGCAGGGTCAGCCCCAGCATTTT
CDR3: CASRPHTGRQGQPQHF

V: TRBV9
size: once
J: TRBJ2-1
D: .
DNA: TGTGCCAGCAGCGTAGGGAGGTACAATGAGCAGTTCTTC
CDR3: CASSVGRYNEQFF

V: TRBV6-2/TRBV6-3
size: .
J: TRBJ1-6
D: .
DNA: TGTGCCAGCAGTTACGCGGGAGCACCCCTCCACTTT
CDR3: CASSYAGAPLHF

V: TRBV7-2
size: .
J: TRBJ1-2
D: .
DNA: TGTGCCAGCAGCTTAGTACAGAACTATGGCTACACCTTC
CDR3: CASSLVQNYGYTF

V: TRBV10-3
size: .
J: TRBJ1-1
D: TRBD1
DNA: TGTGCCATCAGTGCAGGGGGCAACACTGAAGCTTTCTTT
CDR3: CAISAGGNTEAFF

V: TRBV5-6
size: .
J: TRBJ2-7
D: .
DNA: TGTGCCAGCAGCTTGGCCAGGGGCACGGCCTACGAGCAGTACTTC
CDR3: CASSLARGTAYEQYF

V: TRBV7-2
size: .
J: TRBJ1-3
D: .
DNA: TGTGCCAGCAGCTTCAAACCACTGACAGTCTCTGGAAACACCATATATTTT
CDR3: CASSFKPLTVSGNTIYF

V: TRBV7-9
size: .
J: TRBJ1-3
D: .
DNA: TGTGCCAGCGGCCGATGGGCAGGGCAGGTCCCTGGAAACACCATATATTTT
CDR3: CASGRWAGQVPGNTIYF

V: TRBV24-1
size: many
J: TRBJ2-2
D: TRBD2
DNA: TGTGCCACCGGGGGGGTGTGGTCCGGGGAGCTGTTTTTT
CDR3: CATGGVWSGELFF

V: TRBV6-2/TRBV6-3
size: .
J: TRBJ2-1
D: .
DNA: TGTGCCAGCAGTTACCCCCCCATACTTAACAATGAGCAGTTCTTC
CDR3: CASSYPPILNNEQFF

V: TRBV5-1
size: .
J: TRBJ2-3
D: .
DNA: TGCGCCAGCAGCTTGGGGGGAGCAGATACGCAGTATTTT
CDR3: CASSLGGADTQYF

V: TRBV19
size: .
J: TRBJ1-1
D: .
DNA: TGTGCCAGTAATGGTGCAGGGGCGAGAAACACTGAAGCTTTCTTT
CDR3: CASNGAGARNTEAFF

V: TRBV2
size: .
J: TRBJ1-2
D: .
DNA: TGTGCCAGCAGGATGGAGCTAGCCTACTATGGCTACACCTTC
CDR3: CASRMELAYYGYTF

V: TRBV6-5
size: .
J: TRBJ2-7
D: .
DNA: TGTGCCAGCAGTTACGGTTTGGAGGGGCGATTTTACGAGCAGTACTTC
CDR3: CASSYGLEGRFYEQYF

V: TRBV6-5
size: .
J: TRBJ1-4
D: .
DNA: TGTGCCAGCACCTCACAGGGTGGAGATGAAAAACTGTTTTTT
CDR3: CASTSQGGDEKLFF

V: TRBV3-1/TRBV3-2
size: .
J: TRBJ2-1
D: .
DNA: TGTGCCAGCAGCCAAGGTTCCTGGGCAGATGAGCAGTTCTTC
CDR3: CASSQGSWADEQFF

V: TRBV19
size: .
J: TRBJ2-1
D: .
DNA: TGTGCCAGTAGTTCTGGAGGGTCCAATGAGCAGTTCTTC
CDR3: CASSSGGSNEQFF

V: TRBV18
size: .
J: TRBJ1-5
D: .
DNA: TGTGCCAGCTCACTGACCAAGGGAGAGCCCCAGCATTTT
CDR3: CASSLTKGEPQHF

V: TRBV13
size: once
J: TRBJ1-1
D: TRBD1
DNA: TGTGCCAGCAGCTCGGGACAGGGACCGAACACTGAAGCTTTCTTT
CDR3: CASSSGQGPNTEAFF

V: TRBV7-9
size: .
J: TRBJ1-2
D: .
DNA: TGTGCCAGCAGCTTAGACGCAGTCCTTGCTTCCTATGGCTACACCTTC
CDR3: CASSLDAVLASYGYTF

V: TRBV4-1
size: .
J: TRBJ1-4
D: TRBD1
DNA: TGCGCCAGCAGCCACGGCAGGGGGCCGACTAATGAAAAACTGTTTTTT
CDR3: CASSHGRGPTNEKLFF

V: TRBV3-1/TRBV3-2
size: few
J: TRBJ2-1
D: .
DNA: TGTGCCAGCGCTTCCGACACTGGCTCCTACAATGAGCAGTTCTTC
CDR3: CASASDTGSYNEQFF

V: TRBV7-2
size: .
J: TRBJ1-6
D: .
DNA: TGTGCCAGCAGCCCAGAAGGGCCTGGTTTGGGAGCACCCCTCCACTTT
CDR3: CASSPEGPGLGAPLHF

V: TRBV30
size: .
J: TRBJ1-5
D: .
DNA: TGTGCCTGGAGTTCCCAGAACAGTCAGCCCCAGCATTTT
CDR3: CAWSSQNSQPQHF

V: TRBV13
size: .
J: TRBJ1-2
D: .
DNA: TGTGCCAGCAGCCTTAGGGGGGGTTATGGCTACACCTTC
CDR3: CASSLRGGYGYTF

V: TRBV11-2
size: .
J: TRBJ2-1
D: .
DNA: TGTGCCAGCAGCTTAGACGGCTACAATGAGCAGTTCTTC
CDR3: CASSLDGYNEQFF

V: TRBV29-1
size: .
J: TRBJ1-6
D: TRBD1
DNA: TGCAGCGTGAAGACAGGGTTGGATTCACCCCTCCACTTT
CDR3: CSVKTGLDSPLHF

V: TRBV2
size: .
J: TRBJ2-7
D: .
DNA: TGTGCCAGCAGTAGGACACCCTCCTACGAGCAGTACTTC
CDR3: CASSRTPSYEQYF

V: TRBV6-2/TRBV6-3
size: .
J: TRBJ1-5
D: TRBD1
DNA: TGTGCCAGCAGTGCGGGACAGGGGAGGAAAATTCAGCCCCAGCATTTT
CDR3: CASSAGQGRKIQPQHF

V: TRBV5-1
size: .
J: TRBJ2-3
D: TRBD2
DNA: TGCGCCAGCAGCTTAAGACTAGCAGGTACGCAGTATTTT
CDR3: CASSLRLAGTQYF

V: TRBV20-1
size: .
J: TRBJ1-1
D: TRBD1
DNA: TGCAGTGCTAGGTTACAGGGGGAGGCTTTCTTT
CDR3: CSARLQGEAFF

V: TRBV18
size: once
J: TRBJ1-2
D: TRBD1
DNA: TGTGCCAGCTCACCAGATCCGACAGGGTGGACCTATGGCTACACCTTC
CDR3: CASSPDPTGWTYGYTF

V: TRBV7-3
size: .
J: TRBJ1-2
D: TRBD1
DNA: TGTGCCAGCAGCTCCGGACAGGGTGAGAGCTACACCTTC
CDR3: CASSSGQGESYTF

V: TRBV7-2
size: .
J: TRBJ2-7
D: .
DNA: TGTGCCAGCAGCTTAGACGGGGGGCCTCGCTACGAGCAGTACTTC
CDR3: CASSLDGGPRYEQYF

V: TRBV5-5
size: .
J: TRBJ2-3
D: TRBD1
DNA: TGTGCCAGCAGCTGGTCGGTGCCGGACAGGGGGAGAAATACGCAGTATTTT
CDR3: CASSWSVPDRGRNTQYF

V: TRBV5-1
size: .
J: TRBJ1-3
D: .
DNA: TGCGCCAGCAGCCCCGTGTCCTCTGGAAACACCATATATTTT
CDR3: CASSPVSSGNTIYF

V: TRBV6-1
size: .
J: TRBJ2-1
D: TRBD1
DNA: TGTGCCAGCAGTGATGACAGGGAATTCTACAATGAGCAGTTCTTC
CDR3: CASSDDREFYNEQFF

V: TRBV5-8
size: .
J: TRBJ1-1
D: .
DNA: TGTGCCAGCAGGAGCCAGGGAAATGAAGCTTTCTTT
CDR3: CASRSQGNEAFF